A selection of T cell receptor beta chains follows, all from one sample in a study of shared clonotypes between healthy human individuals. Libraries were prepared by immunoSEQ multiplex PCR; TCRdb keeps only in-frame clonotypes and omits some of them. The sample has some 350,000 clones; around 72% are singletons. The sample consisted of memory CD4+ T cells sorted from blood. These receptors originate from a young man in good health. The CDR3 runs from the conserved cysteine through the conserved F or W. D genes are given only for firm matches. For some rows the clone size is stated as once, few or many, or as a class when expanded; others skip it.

DNA: TGTGCCAGCAGCTTAGATCGGGGCGGGAGAACCTACAATGAGCAGTTCTTC
CDR3: CASSLDRGGRTYNEQFF
J: TRBJ2-1
V: TRBV11-2
size: NA
D: TRBD2

DNA: TGTGCCAGCAGCCTTTATGCTGGAGCTTTCTTT
CDR3: CASSLYAGAFF
J: TRBJ1-1
V: TRBV7-3
size: NA
D: NA

DNA: TGTGCCAGCAGCGTCACACCAGGGGGAAATGAAAAACTGTTTTTT
CDR3: CASSVTPGGNEKLFF
J: TRBJ1-4
V: TRBV9
size: NA
D: TRBD1

DNA: TGTGCCAGCAGCTTCCTAGGACTAGGAGGCACCGGGGAGCTGTTTTTT
CDR3: CASSFLGLGGTGELFF
J: TRBJ2-2
V: TRBV5-5
size: NA
D: TRBD2

DNA: TGTGCCAGCAGCTTAAGCGGGAGAGAAGACGAGCAGTACTTC
CDR3: CASSLSGREDEQYF
J: TRBJ2-7
V: TRBV5-8
size: NA
D: TRBD2

DNA: TGTGCCACGAGGGACCACGGAACAGATACGCAGTATTTT
CDR3: CATRDHGTDTQYF
J: TRBJ2-3
V: TRBV10-3
size: NA
D: NA

DNA: TGCGCCAGCAGCTTGTCATCCTCAGGGGGCGCGTACGAGCAGTACTTC
CDR3: CASSLSSSGGAYEQYF
J: TRBJ2-7
V: TRBV5-1
size: NA
D: TRBD1

DNA: TGTGCCAGCAGTTTACGGGCGGGAGGGCCCGACATTCAGTACTTC
CDR3: CASSLRAGGPDIQYF
J: TRBJ2-4
V: TRBV27
size: NA
D: TRBD2

DNA: TGTGCCAGCAGCTTAGATAACAGGGGAGTAGGTGGCTACACCTTC
CDR3: CASSLDNRGVGGYTF
J: TRBJ1-2
V: TRBV7-2
size: NA
D: TRBD1

DNA: TGTGCCTGGAGTCCCACTACAGGGGGCGCGGGTGGCTACACCTTC
CDR3: CAWSPTTGGAGGYTF
J: TRBJ1-2
V: TRBV30
size: once
D: TRBD1

DNA: TGCAGCGTTGCCAGACAGGGAGGCACAGATACGCAGTATTTT
CDR3: CSVARQGGTDTQYF
J: TRBJ2-3
V: TRBV29-1
size: NA
D: TRBD1

DNA: TGCAGCGTGAGGGGACAGAAAGGTCAGCCCCAGCATTTT
CDR3: CSVRGQKGQPQHF
J: TRBJ1-5
V: TRBV29-1
size: NA
D: TRBD1

DNA: TGTGCCAGCAGCTTAGCGGGACACGGACTAGGAACCTACAATGAGCAGTTCTTC
CDR3: CASSLAGHGLGTYNEQFF
J: TRBJ2-1
V: TRBV11-2
size: NA
D: NA

DNA: TGTGCCAGCAGTGAACGGCCGGTGCAGTACTTC
CDR3: CASSERPVQYF
J: TRBJ2-7
V: TRBV2
size: medium-sized
D: NA

DNA: TGTGCCACCAGCCTCGGGTACGACGAGCAGTACTTC
CDR3: CATSLGYDEQYF
J: TRBJ2-7
V: TRBV15
size: NA
D: NA

DNA: TGTGCCAGCAGCTTACTTGCCGAGACCTACGAGCAGTACTTC
CDR3: CASSLLAETYEQYF
J: TRBJ2-7
V: TRBV7-8
size: NA
D: NA

DNA: TGTGCCAGCAGCTTACTGGGAACAAGCAATCAGCCCCAGCATTTT
CDR3: CASSLLGTSNQPQHF
J: TRBJ1-5
V: TRBV11-2
size: few
D: NA

DNA: TGTGCCTGGAGCCTTGGAGGCTCCGTCAATCAGCCCCAGCATTTT
CDR3: CAWSLGGSVNQPQHF
J: TRBJ1-5
V: TRBV30
size: NA
D: NA

DNA: TGTGCCAGCAGCTTAGTCAGGGGGGACACAGATACGCAGTATTTT
CDR3: CASSLVRGDTDTQYF
J: TRBJ2-3
V: TRBV7-8
size: NA
D: NA

DNA: TGTGCCAGCAGTCCTCAGGCCTTAGCGGGAGAGAGCCCCCAGTTCTTC
CDR3: CASSPQALAGESPQFF
J: TRBJ2-1
V: TRBV27
size: NA
D: TRBD2

DNA: TGTGCCAGCAGTTTAGTCGGCAGCTATGGCTACACCTTC
CDR3: CASSLVGSYGYTF
J: TRBJ1-2
V: TRBV28
size: NA
D: NA

DNA: TGCGCCAGCAGCCCGGTTGCGGCCATGAACACTGAAGCTTTCTTT
CDR3: CASSPVAAMNTEAFF
J: TRBJ1-1
V: TRBV10-1
size: NA
D: NA

DNA: TGTGCCAGCAGTGACACCAGGGGCCCCTACAATGAGCAGTTCTTC
CDR3: CASSDTRGPYNEQFF
J: TRBJ2-1
V: TRBV2
size: NA
D: NA

DNA: TGTGCCAGCTCACCACAGGGAAATCAGCCCCAGCATTTT
CDR3: CASSPQGNQPQHF
J: TRBJ1-5
V: TRBV18
size: NA
D: NA

DNA: TGTGCCATCAGTGAGTCACAGGGAGTCGCTGAAGCTTTCTTT
CDR3: CAISESQGVAEAFF
J: TRBJ1-1
V: TRBV10-3
size: few
D: NA

DNA: TGTGCCAGCGCAACAGGGTTTCAGGGCAATCAGCCCCAGCATTTT
CDR3: CASATGFQGNQPQHF
J: TRBJ1-5
V: TRBV6-5
size: NA
D: NA

DNA: TGTGCCAGCAGCCTTGGGGGACCCGTTTACGAGCAGTACTTC
CDR3: CASSLGGPVYEQYF
J: TRBJ2-7
V: TRBV11-1
size: NA
D: NA

DNA: TGTGCCACCAGCAGAGCTGCGGGAGGGCCGGGAGAGCAGTACTTC
CDR3: CATSRAAGGPGEQYF
J: TRBJ2-7
V: TRBV15
size: NA
D: TRBD2

DNA: TGTGCCAGCAGCTCCCTATCCGCCTTCGGACTATCGAACACCGGGGAGCTGTTTTTT
CDR3: CASSSLSAFGLSNTGELFF
J: TRBJ2-2
V: TRBV7-8
size: NA
D: NA

DNA: TGCGCCAGCAGCGACGACAGGGGACGATACGAGCAGTACTTC
CDR3: CASSDDRGRYEQYF
J: TRBJ2-7
V: TRBV5-1
size: NA
D: TRBD1

DNA: TGTGCCAGCAGCTCAAACGCACGCGGGGAGCTGTTTTTT
CDR3: CASSSNARGELFF
J: TRBJ2-2
V: TRBV7-8
size: NA
D: NA

DNA: TGTGCCAGCAGCTTGGTAACAGGGCCTGAGACCCAGTACTTC
CDR3: CASSLVTGPETQYF
J: TRBJ2-5
V: TRBV5-5
size: NA
D: NA